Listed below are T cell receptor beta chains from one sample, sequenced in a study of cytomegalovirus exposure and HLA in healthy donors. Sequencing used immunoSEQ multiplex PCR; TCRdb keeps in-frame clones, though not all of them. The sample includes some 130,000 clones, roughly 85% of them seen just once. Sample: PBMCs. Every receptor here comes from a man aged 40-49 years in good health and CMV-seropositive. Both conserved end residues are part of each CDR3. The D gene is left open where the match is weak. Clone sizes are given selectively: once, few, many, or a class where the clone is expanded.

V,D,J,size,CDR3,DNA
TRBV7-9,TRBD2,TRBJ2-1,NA,CASGPSREGRYEHFF,TGTGCCAGCGGCCCTAGCCGGGAGGGCCGGTATGAGCATTTCTTC
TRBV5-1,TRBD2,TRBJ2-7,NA,CASSLTHSGRAGYEQYF,TGCGCCAGCAGCTTGACCCATAGCGGGAGGGCCGGATACGAGCAGTACTTC
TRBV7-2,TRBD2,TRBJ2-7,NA,CASSLVAGGVREQYF,TGTGCCAGCAGCTTAGTAGCGGGAGGTGTTAGGGAGCAGTACTTC
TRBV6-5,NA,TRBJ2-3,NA,CASSSGTSTDTQYF,TGTGCCAGCAGTTCAGGGACTAGCACAGATACGCAGTATTTT
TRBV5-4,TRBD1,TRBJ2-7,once,CASSGDRGYEQYF,TGTGCCAGCAGCGGGGACAGGGGCTACGAGCAGTACTTC
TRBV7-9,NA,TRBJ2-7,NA,CASRSTGMGEQYF,TGTGCCAGCAGGTCGACAGGCATGGGGGAGCAGTACTTC
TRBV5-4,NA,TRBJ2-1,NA,CASSLDLASVGHEQFF,TGTGCCAGCAGCTTGGATCTGGCTAGCGTTGGGCATGAGCAGTTCTTC
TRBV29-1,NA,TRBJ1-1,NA,CSVVFVENEAFF,TGCAGCGTTGTTTTCGTTGAGAATGAAGCTTTCTTT
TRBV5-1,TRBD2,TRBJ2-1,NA,CASSSLAGGRNEQFF,TGCGCCAGCAGCTCTCTAGCGGGAGGGCGCAATGAGCAGTTCTTC
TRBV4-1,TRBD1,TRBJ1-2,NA,CASSLTTGTNYGYTF,TGCGCCAGCAGCCTTACGACAGGGACTAACTATGGCTACACCTTC
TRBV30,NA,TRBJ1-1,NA,CAWSLAGRLAFF,TGTGCCTGGAGTTTAGCAGGGCGGTTGGCTTTCTTT
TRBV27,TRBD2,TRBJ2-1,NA,CASSLSGSGGGNEQFF,TGTGCCAGCAGTCTTAGCGGGAGCGGGGGGGGGAATGAGCAGTTCTTC
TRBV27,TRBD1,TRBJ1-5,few,CASSLSIWQGVLQPQHF,TGTGCCAGCAGTTTATCTATCTGGCAGGGGGTTCTCCAGCCCCAGCATTTT
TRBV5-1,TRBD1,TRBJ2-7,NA,CASSHTRDRGLGEQYF,TGCGCCAGCAGCCATACCCGGGACAGGGGTTTAGGGGAGCAGTACTTC
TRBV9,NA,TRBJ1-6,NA,CASSPDRGAPESPLHF,TGTGCCAGCAGCCCCGACCGGGGGGCTCCCGAGTCACCCCTCCACTTT
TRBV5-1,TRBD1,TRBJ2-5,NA,CASSSGQEEETQYF,TGCGCCAGCAGCTCGGGACAGGAGGAAGAGACCCAGTACTTC